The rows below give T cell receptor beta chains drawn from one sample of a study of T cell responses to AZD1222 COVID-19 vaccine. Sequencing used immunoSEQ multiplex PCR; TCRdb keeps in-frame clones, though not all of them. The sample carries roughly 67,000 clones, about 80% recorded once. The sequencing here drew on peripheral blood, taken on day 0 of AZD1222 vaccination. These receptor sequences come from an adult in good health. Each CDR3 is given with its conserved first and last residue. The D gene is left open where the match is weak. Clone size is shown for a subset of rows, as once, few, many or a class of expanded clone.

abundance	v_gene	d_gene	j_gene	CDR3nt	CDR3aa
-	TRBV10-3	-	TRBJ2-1	TGTGCCATCAGTGAGTCGTTCTTGCCACCGCAAAACAATGAGCAGTTCTTC	CAISESFLPPQNNEQFF
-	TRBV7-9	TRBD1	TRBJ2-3	TGTGCCAGCAGCCGAAGGGACAGGGATCCAGATACGCAGTATTTT	CASSRRDRDPDTQYF
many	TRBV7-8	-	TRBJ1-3	TGTGCCAGCAGTCCGGGACGGCCTGGAAACACCATATATTTT	CASSPGRPGNTIYF
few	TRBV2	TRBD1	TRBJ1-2	TGTGCCAGCGCCCCGGACAGGAACTATGGCTACACCTTC	CASAPDRNYGYTF
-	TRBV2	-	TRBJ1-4	TGTGCCAGCAATGGAGAGGACGGAGCAACTAATGAAAAACTGTTTTTT	CASNGEDGATNEKLFF
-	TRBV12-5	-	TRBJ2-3	TGTGCTAGTGGTTTGTGGGGGACAGATACGCAGTATTTT	CASGLWGTDTQYF
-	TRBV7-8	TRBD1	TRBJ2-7	TGTGCCAGCCGACGGGACAGGGGTTACGAGCAGTACTTC	CASRRDRGYEQYF
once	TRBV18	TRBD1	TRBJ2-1	TGTGCCAGCTCACCACGGGACAGTTACAATGAGCAGTTCTTC	CASSPRDSYNEQFF
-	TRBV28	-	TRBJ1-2	TGTGCCAGCAGTCCCGGGACCTCGGTAGGCTACACCTTC	CASSPGTSVGYTF
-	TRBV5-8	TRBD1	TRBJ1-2	TGTGCCAGCAGCAGAGGGGACAGGGGATTTGGGGGCTACACCTTC	CASSRGDRGFGGYTF
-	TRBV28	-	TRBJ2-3	TGTGCCAGCAGTTTTTTTTATCTATGGGGGAAACTCGAGTCAGATACGCAGTATTTT	CASSFFYLWGKLESDTQYF
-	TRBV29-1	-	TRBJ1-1	TGCAGCGTCGCCAGGGGTGAAGGAGGCAAGAACACTGAAGCTTTCTTT	CSVARGEGGKNTEAFF
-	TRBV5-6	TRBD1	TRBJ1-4	TGTGCCAGCAGCTTGAAGACAGGGGCAACAACTAATGAAAAACTGTTTTTT	CASSLKTGATTNEKLFF
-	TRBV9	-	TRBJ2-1	TGTGCCAGCAGCGCGAGTTGGACACCTTACAATGAGCAGTTCTTC	CASSASWTPYNEQFF
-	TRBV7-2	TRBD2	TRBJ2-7	TGTGCCAGCAGCCGTAGCGGGCGAAGGTCCGAGCAGTACTTC	CASSRSGRRSEQYF
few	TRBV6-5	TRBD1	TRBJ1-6	TGTGCCAGCAGTTACTCGACAGGGGGTTATAATTCACCCCTCCACTTT	CASSYSTGGYNSPLHF
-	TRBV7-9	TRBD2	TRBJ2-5	TGTGCCAGCAGCCTTGGACTAGCGGGGAGGGAGACCCAGTACTTC	CASSLGLAGRETQYF
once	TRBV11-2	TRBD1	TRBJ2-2	TGTGCCAGCAGTCTCGACAGGGGGCCTTCGAACACCGGGGAGCTGTTTTTT	CASSLDRGPSNTGELFF
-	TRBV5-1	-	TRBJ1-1	TGCGCCAGCAGACAGCCCAACACTGAAGCTTTCTTT	CASRQPNTEAFF
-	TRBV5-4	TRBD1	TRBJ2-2	TGTGCCAGCAGCCCACGGGGACAGGGGTGGTCCGGGGAGCTGTTTTTT	CASSPRGQGWSGELFF
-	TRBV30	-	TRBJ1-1	TGTGCCTGGAGCGGACCCCTTACTGGGGCTTTCTTT	CAWSGPLTGAFF
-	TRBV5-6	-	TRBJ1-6	TGTGCCAGCAGCTTGGTTACGAATTCGGACGAGTATTCACCCCTCCACTTT	CASSLVTNSDEYSPLHF
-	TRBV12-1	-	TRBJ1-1	TGTGCCAGCAGCCATCCCTGGCTCGGGGGGGAACCTGAAGCTTTCTTT	CASSHPWLGGEPEAFF
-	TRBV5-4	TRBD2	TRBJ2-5	TGTGCCAGCAGCAGCGGGACTAGCGGGGGGGAAGAGACCCAGTACTTC	CASSSGTSGGEETQYF
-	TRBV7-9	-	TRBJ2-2	TGTGCCAGCAGCCGCTCGGCCTTCGGGGAGCTGTTTTTT	CASSRSAFGELFF
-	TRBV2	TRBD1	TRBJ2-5	TGTGCCAGCACCGGACAGGGGAGAGAGACCCAGTACTTC	CASTGQGRETQYF
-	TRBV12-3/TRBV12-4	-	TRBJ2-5	TGTGCCAGCAGTTTCTCAGAGACCCAGTACTTC	CASSFSETQYF
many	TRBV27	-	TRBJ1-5	TGTGCCAGCAGTAGGGACGGGGGACTCTTTCAGCCCCAGCATTTT	CASSRDGGLFQPQHF
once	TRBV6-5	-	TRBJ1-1	TGTGCCAGCAGTTTAACCCCGAACACTGAAGCTTTCTTT	CASSLTPNTEAFF
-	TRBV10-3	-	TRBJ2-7	TGTGCCATCAGTGTTCGGGGAAGCTCCTACGAGCAGTACTTC	CAISVRGSSYEQYF
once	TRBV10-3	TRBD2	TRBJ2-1	TGTGCCATCAACCCCGGGACTAGCGGGGCTGAGCAGTTCTTC	CAINPGTSGAEQFF
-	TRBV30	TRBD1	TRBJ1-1	TGTGCCTGGAGCCGTACAGGGGTGAACACTGAAGCTTTCTTT	CAWSRTGVNTEAFF
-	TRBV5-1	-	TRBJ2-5	TGCGCCAGCAGCTTGGGGGGGACGGTCCAAGAGACCCAGTACTTC	CASSLGGTVQETQYF
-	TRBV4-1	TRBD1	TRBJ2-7	TGCGCCAGCAGCCAAGACCCCCCTGACAGGGGGCACGACGAGCAGTACTTC	CASSQDPPDRGHDEQYF
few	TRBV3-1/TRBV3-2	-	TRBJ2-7	TGTGCCAGCAGCCAAGCGGGGGTGAATAGCGACGAGCAGTACTTC	CASSQAGVNSDEQYF